The 31 T cell receptor beta chains in this list originate from one sample, sequenced in a study of blood T cell repertoires in COVID-19. Only in-frame clones appear in the TCRdb table, and some are missing; sequencing was by immunoSEQ multiplex PCR. The sample lists around 200,000 clones; more than 80% were seen once. The material sequenced was PBMCs or T cells enriched from blood (not recorded which). The receptor source for this set is a middle-aged man who had recovered from COVID-19.

This chain uses TRBV9 with TRBJ1-2, with 8 bases identical to TRBD1. Germline CDR1 is SGDLS and CDR2 is YYNGEE. V dropped 7 bases and J dropped 2; count of bases not matched to a gene: 4. This CDR3 has 13 amino acids. The CDR3 bases are TGTGCCAGCGGACAGGGTACGAACTATGGCTACACCTTC. Translated: CASGQGTNYGYTF. Drawing the rest from reference TRBV9 and TRBJ1-2, the complete variable domain is DSGVTQTPKHLITATGQRVTLRCSPRSGDLSVYWYQQSLDQGLQFLIQYYNGEERAKGNILERFSAQQFPDLHSELNLSSLELGDSALYFCASGQGTNYGYTFGSGTRLTVV.

The chain recombines TRBV3-1 (or the pseudogene TRBV3-2) with TRBJ2-1; 11 positions agree with TRBD2. In germline, CDR1 is LGHDT, CDR2 YNNKEL (reference sequence). The V and J ends lost 2 bases and 10 bases, in that order; junction bases with no gene match: 4. This CDR3 has 14 residues. The CDR3 DNA follows: TGTGCCAGCAGCCAAACTAGCGGGAGTTTGGAGCAGTTCTTC. This gives the protein CASSQTSGSLEQFF.

The J gene is TRBJ1-5, the V gene TRBV4-1; 11 nucleotides align to TRBD1. The CDR3 runs to 17 residues. V dropped 0 bases and J dropped 6; count of bases not matched to a gene: 7. Germline lookup yields CDR1 MGHRA and CDR2 YSYEKL. Here the CDR3 reads CASSQEGTGGRGQPQHF. As DNA, the CDR3 is TGCGCCAGCAGCCAAGAAGGGACAGGGGGAAGGGGTCAGCCCCAGCATTTT.

This clone came up once. The chain couples TRBV19 to TRBJ2-2; tentatively, D is TRBD1 (5 bases). CDR1 is LNHDA and CDR2 is SQIVND in the germline V gene (reference sequence). Trimming took off 8 bases at V and 4 bases at J, with 17 bases between the two ends. CDR3 length equals 15 residues. CDR3 bases: TGTGCCAGTGACTCGCGGCAGGGCAGCACCGGGGAGCTGTTTTTT. It yields the protein CASDSRQGSTGELFF.

The chain combines TRBV7-3 with TRBJ1-6; a possible D gene is TRBD1 (5 bases). Germline V lookup: CDR1 SGHTA, CDR2 FQGTGA. This CDR3 spans 15 amino acids. V gave up 4 bases and J gave up 8 bases, with 15 bases separating them. CDR3 residues: CASSSGGSMDSPLHF. In nucleotides, the CDR3 is TGTGCCAGCAGCTCCGGGGGGTCTATGGATTCACCCCTCCACTTT.

The rearrangement joins TRBV30 to TRBJ1-2, with D unresolved. The germline V gene has CDR1 GTSNPN and CDR2 SVGIG (reference sequence). V was cut by 4 bases and J by 3 bases, with 6 bases left in between. The length of the CDR3 is 11 residues. The CDR3 nucleotides read TGTGCCTGGAATGAGGACTATGGCTACACCTTC. It yields the protein CAWNEDYGYTF.

CDR3 in amino acids: CSAERGTRETQYF. DNA of the CDR3: TGCAGCGCCGAGAGGGGGACGCGGGAGACCCAGTACTTC. The V call is TRBV29-1, the J call TRBJ2-5, with D perhaps TRBD1 (6 bases). Germline loops: CDR1 SQVTM, CDR2 ANQGSEA. V lost 7 bases and J lost 5, with 17 bases in between. The CDR3 runs to 13 residues.

The rearrangement uses TRBV15 and TRBJ1-2; D is possibly TRBD1 (5 bases). Per germline, CDR1 LNHNV and CDR2 YYDKDF (reference sequence). There are 15 residues in the CDR3. Trimming took 5 bases from V and 2 from J, leaving 15 bases between them. The CDR3 DNA is TGTGCCACCAGCGCCCGGTGGGGGGACAACTATGGCTACACCTTC. This gives the protein CATSARWGDNYGYTF.

This chain joins TRBV2 and TRBJ1-1; 7 nucleotides line up with TRBD1. Trimming at V came to 6 bases and at J to 4 bases, leaving 8 bases not matched to a gene. There are 14 residues in the CDR3. The germline gives CDR1 SNHLY, CDR2 FYNNEI. CDR3 bases: TGTGCCAGCAGGGGTCGGACAGGAGGCACTGAAGCTTTCTTT. As protein: CASRGRTGGTEAFF. The full variable domain, completed using reference TRBV2 and TRBJ1-1, is EPEVTQTPSHQVTQMGQEVILRCVPISNHLYFYWYRQILGQKVEFLVSFYNNEISEKSEIFDDQFSVERPDGSNFTLKIRSTKLEDSAMYFCASRGRTGGTEAFFGQGTRLTVV.

The V gene is TRBV4-2, the J gene TRBJ2-7; D might be TRBD1 (6 bases). The CDR3 is made up of 16 amino acids. Trimming removed 1 base at V and 3 bases at J, with 16 bases between. Germline V gives CDR1 LGHNA, CDR2 YNFKEQ. The CDR3 protein is CASSQGGTYTNYEQYF. The CDR3 DNA follows: TGTGCCAGCAGCCAAGGGGGGACATACACTAACTACGAGCAGTACTTC.

V is TRBV7-2 and J is TRBJ1-4; the D is unclear. With 4 bases removed from V and 7 bases from J, the gap between germline ends came to 10 bases. Germline CDR1 SGHTA, CDR2 FQGNSA. This CDR3 is 13 amino acids long. As DNA, the CDR3 is TGTGCCAGCAGCTCCCGTGTGGCTGAAAAACTGTTTTTT. Its protein is CASSSRVAEKLFF.

The rearrangement uses TRBV7-2 and TRBJ1-5; the match to TRBD1 covers 9 bases. CDR3 size: 14 residues. V was clipped by 4 bases and J by 5 bases; unmatched bases: 3. Germline CDR1 reads SGHTA; CDR2 reads FQGNSA. Here the CDR3 DNA reads TGTGCCAGCAGCTCGGACAGGGGTTATCAGCCCCAGCATTTT. Its protein product is CASSSDRGYQPQHF.

The rearrangement joins TRBV27 to TRBJ1-5; no clear D gene. Germline-derived CDR1 and CDR2 are MNHEY and SMNVEV (reference sequence). V was clipped by 5 bases and J by 0 bases, with 8 bases between them. The CDR3 totals 14 residues. The DNA for the CDR3 is TGTGCCAGCAGTGAGACATTTAGCAATCAGCCCCAGCATTTT. This sequence encodes CASSETFSNQPQHF.

The CDR3 coding sequence is TGTGCCACCAGCAGAGGCTACCCGACAGGGGGACCCTACGAGCAGTACTTC. It translates to CATSRGYPTGGPYEQYF. The rearrangement links TRBV15 to TRBJ2-7; 9 positions agree with TRBD1. The CDR3 loop spans 17 amino acids. Germline assignment: CDR1 LNHNV and CDR2 YYDKDF (reference sequence). V dropped 1 base and J dropped 2; count of bases not matched to a gene: 9.

The rearrangement uses TRBV6-1 and TRBJ1-5; D might be TRBD1 (5 bases). Germline V gene lookup returns CDR1 MNHNS and CDR2 SASEGT. This CDR3 is built from 13 residues. The V and J ends lost 3 bases and 6 bases respectively, with 9 bases between them. The CDR3 region has the DNA TGTGCCAGCAGTGAGGGCAGGGCTCAGCCCCAGCATTTT. Amino acid sequence: CASSEGRAQPQHF.

The chain recombines TRBV5-1 with TRBJ1-3; 7 positions agree with TRBD1. The CDR3 consists of 16 residues. In germline, CDR1 is SGHRS, CDR2 YFSETQ. V lost 4 bases and J lost 0; bases outside the gene matches: 7. The CDR3 reads CASSLDRPASGNTIYF. The CDR3 DNA reads TGCGCCAGCAGCCTGGACAGGCCAGCCTCTGGAAACACCATATATTTT.

This clone was seen a single time. The chain couples TRBV2 to TRBJ1-3; D is ambiguous. From germline, CDR1 is SNHLY and CDR2 FYNNEI. The CDR3 runs 15 residues. Deletions cut 10 bases from V and 3 bases from J, with 19 bases between. Here the CDR3 DNA reads TGTGCCACCCCTTCCCCTAACACGGGTGGAAACACCATATATTTT. It yields the protein CATPSPNTGGNTIYF.

The rearrangement links TRBV9 to TRBJ1-1, with TRBD1 matching over 8 bases. From germline, CDR1 is SGDLS and CDR2 YYNGEE. Germline trimming cut 3 bases from V and 4 bases from J; bases unmatched to any gene: 2. This CDR3 is built from 13 residues. Written as DNA, the CDR3 is TGTGCCAGCAGCGGACAGGGGAGCACTGAAGCTTTCTTT. This codes for CASSGQGSTEAFF.

The chain links TRBV5-1 to TRBJ2-1, with 14 bases that match TRBD2. CDR1 SGHRS and CDR2 YFSETQ come from the germline V gene. With V trimmed by 5 bases and J by 6 bases, 1 base remained unmatched. The CDR3 is made up of 14 amino acids. Here the CDR3 reads CASRTSGGANEQFF. CDR3 coding DNA: TGCGCCAGCAGGACTAGCGGGGGGGCCAATGAGCAGTTCTTC.

The V gene is TRBV6-1, the J gene TRBJ1-3; 7 positions agree with TRBD1. J gave up 0 bases and V 2 bases, and 4 bases lay outside the gene matches. The germline gives CDR1 MNHNS, CDR2 SASEGT. This CDR3 spans 16 amino acids. CDR3 loop: CASSERDSSSGNTIYF. The CDR3 DNA sequence: TGTGCCAGCAGTGAAAGGGACAGCAGCTCTGGAAACACCATATATTTT.

The chain couples TRBV19 to TRBJ1-1; D remains unclear. Germline assignment: CDR1 LNHDA and CDR2 SQIVND (reference sequence). This CDR3 comprises 14 residues. With 6 bases removed from V and 3 bases from J, the gap between germline ends came to 14 bases. CDR3 sequence reads: CASSSGSPHTEAFF. The CDR3 DNA is TGTGCCAGTAGCTCCGGGAGCCCCCACACTGAAGCTTTCTTT.

V and J are TRBV9 and TRBJ2-3; the match to TRBD2 covers 7 bases. CDR3 length: 14 amino acids. CDR1 and CDR2 (germline): SGDLS, YYNGEE. The ends lost 3 bases at V and 2 bases at J; junction bases unmatched: 3. DNA for the CDR3: TGTGCCAGCAGCGGCGGGACTAACACAGATACGCAGTATTTT. Residues: CASSGGTNTDTQYF.

This chain connects TRBV27 to TRBJ1-1; a weak D match, TRBD1 (5 bases). Trimming pared 5 bases from V and 2 bases from J, leaving 15 bases between. The CDR3 loop spans 15 amino acids. Germline V gene sequence: CDR1 MNHEY, CDR2 SMNVEV (reference sequence). The chain's CDR3 is CASSPETVINTEAFF. CDR3 DNA: TGTGCCAGCAGTCCGGAGACAGTTATTAACACTGAAGCTTTCTTT.

J is TRBJ1-1 and V is TRBV29-1; 7 bases map to TRBD1. Looked up from germline, CDR1 is SQVTM and CDR2 is ANQGSEA. There are 14 residues in the CDR3. V dropped 6 bases and J dropped 5; count of bases not matched to a gene: 12. CDR3 DNA sequence: TGCAGCGTCAAGAAAGGGGCAGGGGGAACTGAAGCTTTCTTT. Encoded protein: CSVKKGAGGTEAFF.

V gene TRBV29-1 combines with J gene TRBJ2-2; 8 bases are a match to TRBD2. Germline V gene sequence: CDR1 SQVTM, CDR2 ANQGSEA. Germline trimming cut 3 bases from V and 1 base from J; bases unmatched to any gene: 4. This CDR3 has 15 residues. CDR3 sequence (DNA): TGCAGCGTTGACATCGGGAGGGGGAACACCGGGGAGCTGTTTTTT. Translation gives CSVDIGRGNTGELFF.

V and J are TRBV6-1 and TRBJ2-7; no clear D. The germline V and J ends were trimmed by 3 bases and 0 bases, with 15 bases remaining between them. The CDR3 length is 16 residues. Germline-derived CDR1 and CDR2 are MNHNS and SASEGT. CDR3 sequence: CASSDWSDHSSYEQYF. Written as DNA, the CDR3 is TGTGCCAGCAGTGATTGGTCTGATCATAGCTCCTACGAGCAGTACTTC.

The chain couples TRBV28 to TRBJ2-1, with 8 bases identical to TRBD2. The length of the CDR3 is 16 residues. CDR1 and CDR2 (germline): MDHEN, SYDVKM. With 6 bases clipped from V and 3 bases from J, the junction kept 10 bases outside the gene matches. In DNA, the CDR3 is TGTGCCAGCAGCTCCCTGGGCGGGAGGAACTACAATGAGCAGTTCTTC. Its protein product is CASSSLGGRNYNEQFF. Variable domain in full (rest from reference TRBV28 and TRBJ2-1): DVKVTQSSRYLVKRTGEKVFLECVQDMDHENMFWYRQDPGLGLRLIYFSYDVKMKEKGDIPEGYSVSREKKERFSLILESASTNQTSMYLCASSSLGGRNYNEQFFGPGTRLTVL.

The chain uses TRBV18 and TRBJ2-3; TRBD2 matches 7 bases. Trimming at V came to 6 bases and at J to 2 bases, leaving 11 bases not matched to a gene. Looked up from germline, CDR1 is KGHSH and CDR2 is LQKENI. This CDR3 is built from 16 residues. This chain's CDR3 is CASSALGGTTTDTQYF. Written as DNA, the CDR3 is TGTGCCAGCTCGGCCCTCGGGGGGACGACCACAGATACGCAGTATTTT.

The rearrangement uses TRBV12-3 or TRBV12-4 and TRBJ2-7; D gene ambiguous. The CDR3 consists of 11 residues. Trimming cost V 4 bases and J 10 bases, with 11 bases left between them. Here the CDR3 reads CASSSGYSQYF. Written as DNA, the CDR3 is TGTGCCAGCAGTTCCGGGTACTCTCAGTACTTC.

The chain carries TRBV27 and TRBJ1-5; 7 bases align to TRBD1. Trimming took 4 bases from V and 0 from J; bases not matched to a gene: 6. Germline-derived CDR1 and CDR2 are MNHEY and SMNVEV (reference sequence). The CDR3 extends over 16 amino acids. The CDR3 region is CASSSAGQLSNQPQHF. For the CDR3, the DNA is TGTGCCAGCAGTTCGGCGGGACAGCTTAGCAATCAGCCCCAGCATTTT.

This clone showed up just a few times. The chain employs TRBV7-8 and TRBJ1-1; 7 bases are a match to TRBD1. The CDR3 sequence is 15 residues long. The germline V gene has CDR1 SGHVS and CDR2 FQNEAQ. Losses at the gene ends were 1 base for V and 5 bases for J; bases not matched to a gene: 7. The chain's CDR3 is CASSLEGSGGTEAFF. The CDR3 DNA follows: TGTGCCAGCAGCTTAGAGGGGTCAGGGGGGACTGAAGCTTTCTTT.